This record concerns one T cell receptor (beta chain) sequence. Germline assignment: CDR1 MNHNY and CDR2 SVGAGI (reference sequence). The V gene end was trimmed by 3 bases and the J gene end by 4 bases; junction bases not matched to a gene: 4. CDR3 length equals 15 residues. This sample was taken from a study of blood T cell repertoires in COVID-19. Overall study context: The cDNA or gDNA used as material had been derived from T cells, B-cell-depleted T cells, or PBMCs.

In the authors' workflow: Estimated nucleated cell counts came from reference gene primer amplification. Libraries were prepared by immunoSEQ multiplex PCR; TCRdb keeps only in-frame clonotypes and omits some of them. V, J and clone size are those of that table, while D and trimming were read from the DNA. Seen here are 70,000 to 80,000 clones, approximately 89% observed once, and the top ten hold roughly 14%. Sequenced material: peripheral blood. V is TRBV6-6 and J is TRBJ1-4, with 8 bases fitting TRBD1. The clonotype comes from a woman aged 55-69 years with acute or convalescent COVID-19. CDR3 in DNA: TGTGCCAGCAGTTATTTCGACAGGGGTAATGAAAAACTGTTTTTT. Translated, it gives CASSYFDRGNEKLFF.